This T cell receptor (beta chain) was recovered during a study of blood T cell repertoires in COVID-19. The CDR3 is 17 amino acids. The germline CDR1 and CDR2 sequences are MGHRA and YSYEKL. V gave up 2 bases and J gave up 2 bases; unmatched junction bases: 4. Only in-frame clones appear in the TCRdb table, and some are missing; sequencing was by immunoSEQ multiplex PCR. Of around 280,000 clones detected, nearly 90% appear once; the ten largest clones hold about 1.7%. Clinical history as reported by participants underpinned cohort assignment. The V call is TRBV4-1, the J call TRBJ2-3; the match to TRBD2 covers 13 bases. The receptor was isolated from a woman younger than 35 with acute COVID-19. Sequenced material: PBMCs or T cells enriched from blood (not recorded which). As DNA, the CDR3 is TGCGCCAGCAGCCAAAGGGGGACTAGCGGGAACACAGATACGCAGTATTTT. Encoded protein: CASSQRGTSGNTDTQYF.